This T cell receptor beta chain was sequenced in a study of T-cell memory formation after mild COVID-19. Study-level points and caveats: Within pre-infection memory, some responding clones were found, suggesting cross-reactive memory joined.

This CDR3 contains 13 residues. Trimming took 2 bases from V and 6 from J, leaving 12 bases between them. From germline, CDR1 is GTSNPN and CDR2 SVGIG (reference sequence). TCRdb re-analysed the 5' RACE reads in MiXCR, keeping a single row per CDR3 protein. The data show 160,000 or so distinct CDR3 sequences, with roughly 31% seen just once and 9.5% to 15% held by the top ten. This clonotype was detected a few times. What it binds is not known. The clonotype was recovered from an adult woman who had mild COVID-19 (a few samples of this study predate the infection). Cell type and time point are not known. The sample taken for sequencing was PBMCs or a T cell subset sorted from them (not recorded which). The chain combines TRBV30 with TRBJ2-3; perhaps TRBD1 as D (5 bases). DNA of the CDR3: TGTGCCTGGAGTCTGGGTTCAGGGGATACGCAGTATTTT. It specifies CAWSLGSGDTQYF.